Listed below are T cell receptor beta chains from one sample, sequenced in a study of T cell responses to AZD1222 COVID-19 vaccine. The data were produced by immunoSEQ multiplex PCR, yet TCRdb's version contains in-frame clones alone and is incomplete. The sample yields about 110,000 clones, more than 75% seen once. This sample comprised peripheral blood, obtained on day 0 of AZD1222 vaccination. Every receptor here comes from an adult in good health. The CDR3 runs from the conserved cysteine through the conserved F or W. Fields, in order: J gene, D gene, clone size, V gene, CDR3 protein, CDR3 DNA. A D gene is named only where the DNA matches it firmly. For some rows the clone size is stated as once, few or many, or as a class when expanded; others skip it.

J: TRBJ2-1
D: NA
size: NA
V: TRBV3-1/TRBV3-2
CDR3: CASRGGNSYNEQFF
DNA: TGTGCCAGCAGGGGGGGTAACTCCTACAATGAGCAGTTCTTC

J: TRBJ1-4
D: NA
size: NA
V: TRBV7-2
CDR3: CASSQGGGKLFF
DNA: TGTGCCAGCAGCCAAGGCGGGGGAAAACTGTTTTTT

J: TRBJ2-3
D: NA
size: NA
V: TRBV6-4
CDR3: CARPADTQYF
DNA: TGTGCCAGGCCAGCAGATACGCAGTATTTT

J: TRBJ1-5
D: NA
size: NA
V: TRBV5-1
CDR3: CASSLDLGGNQPQHF
DNA: TGCGCCAGCAGCTTGGATTTAGGGGGCAATCAGCCCCAGCATTTT

J: TRBJ1-1
D: NA
size: NA
V: TRBV16
CDR3: CASSQSDHDTEAFF
DNA: TGTGCCAGCAGCCAATCGGATCACGACACTGAAGCTTTCTTT

J: TRBJ1-6
D: TRBD1
size: once
V: TRBV7-9
CDR3: CASSSTGTGLSPLHF
DNA: TGTGCCAGCAGTTCCACCGGGACAGGGTTATCACCCCTCCACTTT

J: TRBJ2-1
D: TRBD2
size: NA
V: TRBV30
CDR3: CAWTAGGTYNEQFF
DNA: TGTGCCTGGACAGCGGGAGGTACCTACAATGAGCAGTTCTTC

J: TRBJ2-5
D: NA
size: NA
V: TRBV9
CDR3: CASSRKGEVRETQYF
DNA: TGTGCCAGCAGCAGGAAGGGTGAGGTCCGAGAGACCCAGTACTTC

J: TRBJ1-5
D: NA
size: NA
V: TRBV11-2
CDR3: CASSLGTGNQPQHF
DNA: TGTGCCAGCAGCTTAGGGACGGGCAATCAGCCCCAGCATTTT

J: TRBJ2-7
D: NA
size: few
V: TRBV5-1
CDR3: CASSRGDSYEQYF
DNA: TGCGCCAGCAGCCGGGGGGACAGCTACGAGCAGTACTTC

J: TRBJ1-2
D: TRBD1
size: NA
V: TRBV7-3
CDR3: CASSLAANKGQNYGYTF
DNA: TGTGCCAGCAGCTTAGCCGCCAATAAGGGACAGAACTATGGCTACACCTTC

J: TRBJ1-1
D: TRBD1
size: NA
V: TRBV4-2
CDR3: CASSQGQGPQTEAFF
DNA: TGTGCCAGCAGCCAAGGACAGGGCCCGCAAACTGAAGCTTTCTTT

J: TRBJ2-5
D: NA
size: NA
V: TRBV19
CDR3: CASSPMSSAGETQYF
DNA: TGTGCCAGTAGTCCGATGAGCTCCGCCGGGGAGACCCAGTACTTC

J: TRBJ1-1
D: NA
size: NA
V: TRBV5-1
CDR3: CASSLEVFGTEAFF
DNA: TGCGCCAGCAGCTTGGAAGTCTTCGGCACTGAAGCTTTCTTT

J: TRBJ1-2
D: NA
size: NA
V: TRBV3-1/TRBV3-2
CDR3: CASSLTANYGYTF
DNA: TGTGCCAGCAGCCTCACGGCGAACTATGGCTACACCTTC

J: TRBJ2-3
D: TRBD2
size: NA
V: TRBV11-2
CDR3: CASSFIAGSVDTQYF
DNA: TGTGCCAGCAGCTTTATAGCGGGGTCGGTGGATACGCAGTATTTT

J: TRBJ1-2
D: NA
size: NA
V: TRBV3-1/TRBV3-2
CDR3: CASSQRGGSKGSNYGYTF
DNA: TGTGCCAGCAGCCAAAGGGGAGGGTCGAAGGGGTCTAACTATGGCTACACCTTC

J: TRBJ1-1
D: NA
size: NA
V: TRBV5-1
CDR3: CASSPSTVNTEAFF
DNA: TGCGCCAGCAGCCCATCGACAGTGAACACTGAAGCTTTCTTT

J: TRBJ2-1
D: TRBD2
size: NA
V: TRBV10-3
CDR3: CAIGRGRDNEQFF
DNA: TGTGCCATCGGGCGGGGGAGGGACAATGAGCAGTTCTTC

J: TRBJ2-1
D: NA
size: NA
V: TRBV27
CDR3: CASSPSGASSYNEQFF
DNA: TGTGCCAGCAGTCCCTCGGGAGCCAGCTCCTACAATGAGCAGTTCTTC

J: TRBJ2-3
D: NA
size: NA
V: TRBV28
CDR3: CASSSPQGSTDTQYF
DNA: TGTGCCAGCAGTTCCCCCCAGGGGAGCACAGATACGCAGTATTTT

J: TRBJ1-3
D: NA
size: NA
V: TRBV7-2
CDR3: CASAGTGFSGNTIYF
DNA: TGTGCCAGCGCTGGTACAGGGTTCTCTGGAAACACCATATATTTT

J: TRBJ2-7
D: NA
size: NA
V: TRBV30
CDR3: CAWSGFATYEQYF
DNA: TGTGCCTGGAGTGGATTCGCCACTTACGAGCAGTACTTC

J: TRBJ2-7
D: TRBD2
size: few
V: TRBV7-9
CDR3: CASSRTGGYEQYF
DNA: TGTGCCAGCAGCCGGACGGGGGGCTACGAGCAGTACTTC

J: TRBJ2-7
D: TRBD1
size: NA
V: TRBV28
CDR3: CASLQGAPKTREQYF
DNA: TGTGCCAGCTTACAGGGGGCACCTAAGACTCGCGAGCAGTACTTC

J: TRBJ2-2
D: NA
size: NA
V: TRBV25-1
CDR3: CASSVQGGGELFF
DNA: TGTGCCAGCAGTGTCCAAGGTGGCGGGGAGCTGTTTTTT

J: TRBJ2-1
D: TRBD1
size: NA
V: TRBV7-6
CDR3: CASSLAGQGPYNEQFF
DNA: TGTGCCAGCAGCTTAGCGGGACAGGGCCCCTACAATGAGCAGTTCTTC

J: TRBJ2-3
D: NA
size: once
V: TRBV11-3
CDR3: CASSLAPRASTQYF
DNA: TGTGCCAGCAGCTTAGCCCCCCGGGCTAGTACGCAGTATTTT

J: TRBJ1-4
D: NA
size: few
V: TRBV6-5
CDR3: CASSREGATNEKLFF
DNA: TGTGCCAGCAGCCGAGAGGGTGCAACTAATGAAAAACTGTTTTTT

J: TRBJ1-1
D: NA
size: NA
V: TRBV3-1/TRBV3-2
CDR3: CASSRNLGGTEAFF
DNA: TGTGCCAGCAGCCGCAATCTGGGCGGGACTGAAGCTTTCTTT

J: TRBJ2-3
D: NA
size: NA
V: TRBV7-2
CDR3: CASSLWADTQYF
DNA: TGTGCCAGCAGCTTATGGGCAGATACGCAGTATTTT

J: TRBJ2-1
D: NA
size: NA
V: TRBV7-2
CDR3: CASKIDTGPYNEQFF
DNA: TGTGCCAGCAAGATCGACACGGGTCCCTACAATGAGCAGTTCTTC

J: TRBJ1-2
D: NA
size: NA
V: TRBV9
CDR3: CASSRASAGYTF
DNA: TGTGCCAGCAGTAGAGCGAGTGCTGGCTACACCTTC

J: TRBJ1-3
D: NA
size: NA
V: TRBV19
CDR3: CASSISGNTIYF
DNA: TGTGCCAGTAGTATCTCTGGAAACACCATATATTTT

J: TRBJ2-2
D: NA
size: NA
V: TRBV6-4
CDR3: CASSDTGGANTGELFF
DNA: TGTGCCAGCAGTGATACTGGCGGGGCCAACACCGGGGAGCTGTTTTTT

J: TRBJ2-5
D: TRBD2
size: few
V: TRBV19
CDR3: CASDSGGAGETQYF
DNA: TGTGCCAGTGATAGCGGGGGGGCCGGTGAGACCCAGTACTTC

J: TRBJ2-7
D: NA
size: NA
V: TRBV27
CDR3: CASSSTGGTYEQYF
DNA: TGTGCCAGCAGTTCCACCGGAGGGACCTACGAGCAGTACTTC

J: TRBJ2-6
D: NA
size: NA
V: TRBV28
CDR3: CASSLSGANVLTF
DNA: TGTGCCAGCAGTTTATCAGGGGCCAACGTCCTGACTTTC

J: TRBJ2-2
D: NA
size: NA
V: TRBV5-1
CDR3: CASRPNTGTRNTGELFF
DNA: TGCGCCAGCCGCCCAAACACCGGGACACGAAACACCGGGGAGCTGTTTTTT

J: TRBJ2-3
D: NA
size: once
V: TRBV5-1
CDR3: CASSLGANPSTDTQYF
DNA: TGCGCCAGCAGCTTAGGGGCGAACCCTAGCACAGATACGCAGTATTTT

J: TRBJ1-1
D: NA
size: NA
V: TRBV30
CDR3: CAWSVGAGVRPANTEAFF
DNA: TGTGCCTGGAGTGTGGGTGCAGGGGTAAGGCCAGCGAACACTGAAGCTTTCTTT

J: TRBJ1-1
D: NA
size: NA
V: TRBV6-5
CDR3: CASSLGSNTEAFF
DNA: TGTGCCAGCAGTCTAGGGTCGAACACTGAAGCTTTCTTT

J: TRBJ1-6
D: TRBD1
size: NA
V: TRBV19
CDR3: CASSSRQGATGSPLHF
DNA: TGTGCCAGTAGTTCGCGACAGGGGGCGACGGGTTCACCCCTCCACTTT

J: TRBJ1-6
D: NA
size: NA
V: TRBV6-5
CDR3: CASSYGGGRASPLHF
DNA: TGTGCCAGCAGTTACGGCGGGGGGAGGGCCTCACCCCTCCACTTT

J: TRBJ1-2
D: NA
size: NA
V: TRBV19
CDR3: CASTPLGGRQNYGYTF
DNA: TGTGCCAGTACCCCGCTCGGGGGCCGACAGAACTATGGCTACACCTTC

J: TRBJ2-1
D: TRBD2
size: NA
V: TRBV5-4
CDR3: CASRFRLAWDNEQFF
DNA: TGTGCCAGCAGATTTCGACTAGCGTGGGACAATGAGCAGTTCTTC

J: TRBJ2-4
D: TRBD2
size: NA
V: TRBV7-2
CDR3: CASSPLAGGTKNIQYF
DNA: TGTGCCAGCAGCCCTCTAGCGGGAGGAACCAAAAACATTCAGTACTTC

J: TRBJ2-7
D: NA
size: NA
V: TRBV11-3
CDR3: CASGVTYEQYF
DNA: TGTGCCAGCGGAGTTACCTACGAGCAGTACTTC

J: TRBJ1-4
D: TRBD1
size: NA
V: TRBV3-1/TRBV3-2
CDR3: CASSQDGQGSGNEKLFF
DNA: TGTGCCAGCAGCCAAGACGGACAGGGGTCGGGTAATGAAAAACTGTTTTTT

J: TRBJ2-7
D: NA
size: once
V: TRBV7-2
CDR3: CASSLGRFGYEQYF
DNA: TGTGCCAGCAGCTTAGGCAGGTTTGGCTACGAGCAGTACTTC

J: TRBJ2-1
D: NA
size: NA
V: TRBV7-2
CDR3: CASSLKVPGYNEQFF
DNA: TGTGCCAGCAGCTTAAAGGTCCCGGGGTACAATGAGCAGTTCTTC

J: TRBJ1-6
D: NA
size: NA
V: TRBV5-1
CDR3: CASSVKSENSPLHF
DNA: TGCGCCAGCAGCGTTAAGTCCGAGAATTCACCCCTCCACTTT

J: TRBJ1-3
D: NA
size: once
V: TRBV4-3
CDR3: CASSQNQGSAGNTIYF
DNA: TGCGCCAGCAGCCAAAACCAGGGGAGCGCTGGAAACACCATATATTTT

J: TRBJ2-1
D: TRBD2
size: NA
V: TRBV15
CDR3: CATSRDAGTSWNEQFF
DNA: TGTGCCACCAGCAGAGACGCCGGGACTAGTTGGAATGAGCAGTTCTTC